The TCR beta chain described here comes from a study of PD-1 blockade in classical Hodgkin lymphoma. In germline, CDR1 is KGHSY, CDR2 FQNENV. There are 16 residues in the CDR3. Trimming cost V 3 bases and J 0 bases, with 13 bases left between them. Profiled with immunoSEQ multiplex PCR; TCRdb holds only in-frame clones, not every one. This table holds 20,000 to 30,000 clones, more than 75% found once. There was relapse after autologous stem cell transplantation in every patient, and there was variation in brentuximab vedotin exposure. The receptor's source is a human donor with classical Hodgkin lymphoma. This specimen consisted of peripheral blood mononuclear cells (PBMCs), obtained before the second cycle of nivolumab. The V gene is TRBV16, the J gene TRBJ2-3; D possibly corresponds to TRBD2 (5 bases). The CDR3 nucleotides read TGTGCCAGCAGCCAGGCGAAGAGGGTTAGCACAGATACGCAGTATTTT. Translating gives CASSQAKRVSTDTQYF.